This TCR beta chain was profiled in a study of cytotoxic CD8 clonotypes in ibrutinib-treated CLL. Overall study: Outcomes included 24 partial and 2 complete responses; after median roughly 65 months, roughly 14 stayed remitted and roughly 12 progressed.

Sequenced by immunoSEQ multiplex PCR; TCRdb stores in-frame clones only, minus some. The sample records hundreds of thousands of clones, roughly 79% being singletons. As concerns this clone: What it binds is unknown.

The CDR3 is 14 residues long. Germline V lookup: CDR1 SNHLY, CDR2 FYNNEI. V was clipped by 2 bases and J by 4 bases, with 11 bases between them. Study-wide points: Clonotypes that were public were uncommon, and they contracted or stayed stable on treatment.

About 1.9 micrograms of genomic DNA (from cryopreserved PBMCs) were used for TCR beta libraries. The source is a human donor with chronic lymphocytic leukemia. The source was PBMCs, collected before ibrutinib treatment. The chain links TRBV2 to TRBJ1-1; weak D call: TRBD1 (5 bases). Written as DNA, the CDR3 is TGTGCCAGCAGTGAAAGAGGGGCCTCCACTGAAGCTTTCTTT. Protein sequence: CASSERGASTEAFF.